This TCR beta chain was captured by sequencing in a study of blood T cell repertoires in COVID-19. The overall study: Some COVID-19 samples were acute and others convalescent; all came from the United States, Italy and Spain. T cells, B-cell-depleted T cells, or PBMCs supplied cDNA or gDNA.

Original processing methods: Amplified reference gene primers provided the basis for estimating nucleated cell counts. Generated by immunoSEQ multiplex PCR, the TCRdb table keeps only in-frame clones and is missing some. That table gives V, J and clone size, and the DNA gave D and trimming. The table has under 300,000 clones, roughly four fifths seen once; the top ten hold roughly a tenth. The CDR3 has 15 residues. Germline loops: CDR1 SGHRS, CDR2 YFSETQ. The V gene end was trimmed by 0 bases and the J gene end by 6 bases; junction bases not matched to a gene: 3. Source material: peripheral blood. The chain joins TRBV5-1 to TRBJ2-1, with TRBD1 matching 10 bases. The clonotype originates from a woman aged 80 or over with acute or convalescent COVID-19. In nucleotides, the CDR3 is TGCGCCAGCAGCTTGGGACAGGGGGCCTTCAATGAGCAGTTCTTC. It yields the protein CASSLGQGAFNEQFF.